What follows are 32 T cell receptor beta chains derived from one specimen sequenced in a study of low-dose radiotherapy and immunotherapy resistance in tumors. Indicated time point: after trial treatment. Stated treatment: LDRT plus nivolumab, ipilimumab, low-dose cyclophosphamide and aspirin (RACIN trial). TRAV and TRBV primers primed cDNA for both TCRalpha and TCRbeta. TCRs were amplified for around 21 PCR cycles with a constant-region primer and V-primer adapter. TCRdb ran MiXCR on the reads and lists one entry per CDR3 protein. The repertoire holds tens of thousands of distinct CDR3 sequences, with under 25% as singletons. This specimen consisted of PBMCs, obtained after low-dose radiotherapy plus immunotherapy. The receptors originated from a female donor with ovarian cancer.

This clonotype was picked up many times. CDR3 residues: CASSQVQGNQPQHF. The CDR3 bases are TGTGCCAGCAGCCAAGTGCAGGGCAATCAGCCCCAGCATTTT. The V and J genes are TRBV3-1 and TRBJ1-5; D is unresolved. Trimming took off 1 base at V and 2 bases at J, with 6 bases between the two ends. The CDR3 contains 14 residues. Germline CDR1 reads LGHDT; CDR2 reads YNNKEL (reference sequence).

In this sample, this clonotype turned up many times. The chain combines TRBV12-3 or TRBV12-4 with TRBJ2-1, with no clear D. V lost 8 bases and J lost 4, with 15 bases in between. The CDR3 is 14 amino acids. CDR3 amino acids: CASGSTESYNEQFF. The CDR3, as DNA: TGTGCCAGCGGATCCACAGAATCGTACAATGAGCAGTTCTTC.

This clonotype has a count of ten or more. V gene TRBV2 combines with J gene TRBJ2-3, with 8 bases aligning to TRBD2. J was trimmed by 3 bases and V by 7 bases; bases with no gene match: 9. CDR1 SNHLY and CDR2 FYNNEI come from the germline V gene. The CDR3 loop spans 15 amino acids. The CDR3 sequence is CASTKDGTRTDTQYF. In DNA, the CDR3 is TGTGCCAGCACCAAAGACGGGACTAGGACAGATACGCAGTATTTT.

The rearrangement links TRBV18 to TRBJ2-1, with TRBD2 matching 13 bases. The V gene end was trimmed by 5 bases and the J gene end by 3 bases; junction bases not matched to a gene: 4. The V gene's germline CDR1 is KGHSH and CDR2 LQKENI. The CDR3 is 16 amino acids. The CDR3 DNA reads TGTGCCAGCTCAAGGACTAGCGGGAGTTTCTACAATGAGCAGTTCTTC. Amino acids: CASSRTSGSFYNEQFF.

This clonotype was observed many times. This rearrangement joins TRBV29-1 to TRBJ2-1, with 10 nucleotides matching TRBD1. CDR3 length equals 13 residues. V shed 8 bases, J shed 7 bases, and the junction held 8 bases outside the gene matches. Germline CDR1 and CDR2: SQVTM and ANQGSEA. CDR3 protein: CSSPGTGENEQFF. DNA of the CDR3: TGCAGCTCGCCCGGGACAGGGGAAAATGAGCAGTTCTTC.

This clonotype occurred many times. The gene calls are TRBV6-2 or TRBV6-3 and TRBJ2-4, with 8 bases lining up with TRBD2. Trimming cost V 6 bases and J 5 bases; bases outside gene matches: 6. Germline V gene lookup returns CDR1 MNHEY and CDR2 SVGEGT. The CDR3 is 14 residues long. CDR3 bases: TGTGCCAGCAGAAGAGGGACTAGTGAAAACATTCAGTACTTC. This translates into CASRRGTSENIQYF.

This clonotype has at least ten counts. V is TRBV20-1 and J is TRBJ2-3, with D tentatively TRBD2 (6 bases). This CDR3 is 16 amino acids long. Germline values: CDR1 DFQATT, CDR2 SNEGSKA (reference sequence). The V end lost 6 bases, the J end lost 0 bases, and 19 bases lay between the germline ends. CDR3 region: CSAEDGGRRSTDTQYF. As DNA, the CDR3 is TGCAGTGCCGAAGACGGGGGTCGAAGGAGCACAGATACGCAGTATTTT.

This clonotype was counted ten times or more. The gene calls are TRBV30 and TRBJ1-1; TRBD1 might be the D (5 bases). V was shortened by 4 bases and J by 3 bases, with 18 bases between the two germline ends. CDR3 size: 15 residues. Germline CDR1 reads GTSNPN; CDR2 reads SVGIG (reference sequence). CDR3 region: CAWMFGQRVDTEAFF. In DNA form, the CDR3 reads TGTGCCTGGATGTTCGGACAACGGGTTGACACTGAAGCTTTCTTT.

This clonotype was seen ten or more times. The chain uses TRBV9 and TRBJ1-4; a weak D match, TRBD1 (5 bases). From germline, CDR1 is SGDLS and CDR2 YYNGEE. This CDR3 comprises 14 residues. The V and J ends lost 4 bases and 6 bases respectively, with 13 bases between them. CDR3 amino acids: CASSTLPTDEKLFF. CDR3 in DNA: TGTGCCAGCAGCACCCTCCCGACAGATGAAAAACTGTTTTTT.

The sample holds many counts of this clonotype. The rearrangement links TRBV5-1 to TRBJ2-7; D unresolved. The CDR3 runs to 14 residues. The germline V gene encodes CDR1 SGHRS and CDR2 YFSETQ. V dropped 2 bases and J dropped 1 base, with 10 bases sitting between them. The CDR3 sequence is CASSFGLSSYEQYF. The CDR3 nucleotides are TGCGCCAGCAGCTTTGGTCTCAGTTCCTACGAGCAGTACTTC.

This clonotype was counted many times. The chain combines TRBV12-3 or TRBV12-4 with TRBJ2-5; 14 bases align to TRBD2. Trimming took 5 bases from V and 10 from J; bases not matched to a gene: 12. The CDR3 extends over 16 amino acids. CDR3 in amino acids: CASSPSEPGLAGVQYF. The CDR3 bases are TGTGCCAGCAGTCCATCCGAACCGGGACTAGCGGGGGTCCAGTACTTC.

This clonotype has at least ten counts. The chain uses TRBV5-5 and TRBJ2-3, with a tentative D call TRBD2 (5 bases). Trimming left V 1 base short and J 2 bases short, with 11 bases between. In germline, CDR1 is SGHKS, CDR2 YYEKEE (reference sequence). The CDR3 covers 15 residues. Here the CDR3 reads CASSLLAGLTDTQYF. The CDR3 nucleotides are TGTGCCAGCAGCTTGTTGGCGGGCCTCACAGATACGCAGTATTTT. The full variable domain, its missing parts supplied by reference TRBV5-5 and TRBJ2-3, is DAGVTQSPTHLIKTRGQQVTLRCSPISGHKSVSWYQQVLGQGPQFIFQYYEKEERGRGNFPDRFSARQFPNYSSELNVNALLLGDSALYLCASSLLAGLTDTQYFGPGTRLTVL.

The table lists this clonotype with many counts. The V and J genes are TRBV24-1 and TRBJ2-7; TRBD1 aligns across 9 bases. V dropped 5 bases and J dropped 7; count of bases not matched to a gene: 11. CDR1 is KGHDR and CDR2 is SFDVKD in the germline V gene. This CDR3 region has 15 residues. The CDR3 loop reads CATSAGGQGGFEQYF. In DNA, the CDR3 is TGTGCCACCAGTGCGGGGGGACAGGGTGGCTTTGAGCAGTACTTC.

This clonotype has a count of ten or more. The V call is TRBV19, the J call TRBJ2-7; D ambiguous. Trimming pared 9 bases from V and 5 bases from J, leaving 11 bases between. Germline V gene data show CDR1 as LNHDA and CDR2 as SQIVND (reference sequence). CDR3 length equals 11 residues. The CDR3 sequence is CASSAGHEQYF. As DNA, the CDR3 is TGTGCCAGCAGCGCCGGCCACGAGCAGTACTTC.

This clonotype was observed many times. The genes are TRBV6-4 and TRBJ2-1, with 13 bases that match TRBD2. The ends lost 2 bases at V and 9 bases at J; junction bases unmatched: 4. This CDR3 has 15 amino acids. The germline CDR1 and CDR2 sequences are MRHNA and SNTAGT. The CDR3 protein is CASSDQGLAGTEQFF. The CDR3 nucleotides are TGTGCCAGCAGTGACCAGGGACTAGCGGGAACTGAGCAGTTCTTC.

This clonotype has ten or more counts. V gene TRBV5-6 combines with J gene TRBJ2-7; the D gene could be TRBD1 or TRBD2 (5 bases each). The V gene's germline CDR1 is SGHDT and CDR2 YYEEEE. The germline V and J ends were trimmed by 3 bases and 5 bases, with 15 bases remaining between them. The CDR3 is made up of 14 amino acids. For the CDR3, the DNA is TGTGCCAGCAGCTCGGGACCGTCGCGGGACGAGCAGTACTTC. This encodes CASSSGPSRDEQYF.

The J gene is TRBJ2-5, the V gene TRBV30, with D possibly TRBD2 on 6 matching bases. This CDR3 has 15 amino acids. Germline V gene sequence: CDR1 GTSNPN, CDR2 SVGIG (reference sequence). V shed 0 bases and J shed 1 base, with 12 bases lying between them. The CDR3 loop is CAWSVNLASQETQYF. The CDR3 nucleotides are TGTGCCTGGAGTGTAAACCTAGCGAGCCAAGAGACCCAGTACTTC.

The CDR3 DNA is TGTGCCAGCAGCGTAGATGTCCGAGGGTTGTGGAATGAGCAGTTCTTC. It encodes CASSVDVRGLWNEQFF. The chain has TRBV9 and TRBJ2-1; D possibly corresponds to TRBD2 (5 bases). With 0 bases removed from V and 7 bases from J, the gap between germline ends came to 17 bases. Germline CDR1 and CDR2: SGDLS and YYNGEE. CDR3 length: 16 amino acids.

This clonotype was seen many times. The rearrangement links TRBV15 to TRBJ1-1; D call uncertain. CDR3 length equals 14 residues. Germline V CDR1 and CDR2: LNHNV, YYDKDF (reference sequence). Between the trimmed V and J ends, which lost 8 bases and 1 base, there was a span of 14 bases. The CDR3 DNA follows: TGTGCCACCTCGGGGATTCGGGGGAACACTGAAGCTTTCTTT. Protein product: CATSGIRGNTEAFF.

This clonotype was recorded many times. The chain couples TRBV27 to TRBJ2-7; 12 bases match TRBD2. The length of the CDR3 is 17 residues. The germline V gene has CDR1 MNHEY and CDR2 SMNVEV (reference sequence). The junction had 8 bases not matched to a gene; V was cut back by 5 bases and J by 0 bases. The CDR3 here is CASSPRTSGTRSYEQYF. CDR3 nucleotide sequence: TGTGCCAGCAGTCCGAGGACTAGCGGGACCCGCTCCTACGAGCAGTACTTC.

This clonotype was recorded many times. This chain joins TRBV21-1 and TRBJ2-7; TRBD1, as called in the table, went unchecked against the DNA. TRBV21-1 is assigned pseudogene status. CDR3 length: 16 residues. The CDR3 coding sequence is TGTGCCAGCAGCACCAAAGCCGGGACAGGGGGCTGCGAGCAGTACTTC. Amino acids: CASSTKAGTGGCEQYF.

There are many counts of this clonotype. The rearrangement links TRBV4-2 to TRBJ1-1; 9 bases match TRBD1. Germline V gene lookup returns CDR1 LGHNA and CDR2 YNFKEQ. This CDR3 is 15 amino acids long. J was trimmed by 3 bases and V by 4 bases; bases with no gene match: 6. CDR3 in amino acids: CASSPGDRGDTEAFF. The CDR3 DNA is TGTGCCAGCAGCCCAGGCGACAGGGGGGACACTGAAGCTTTCTTT.

This clonotype came up many times. The rearrangement joins TRBV28 to TRBJ1-2, with TRBD1 matching over 7 bases. Germline V gene sequence: CDR1 MDHEN, CDR2 SYDVKM. V lost 6 bases to trimming and J lost 2 bases; unmatched junction nucleotides: 6. The CDR3 length is 14 residues. CDR3 bases: TGTGCCAGCAGATCACAGGGGCGGAACTATGGCTACACCTTC. Protein: CASRSQGRNYGYTF.

V and J are TRBV30 and TRBJ2-7; D might be TRBD1 (5 bases). Per the germline V gene, CDR1 is GTSNPN and CDR2 is SVGIG (reference sequence). This CDR3 has 14 amino acids. V was pared by 6 bases and J by 3 bases, with 18 bases between. DNA of the CDR3: TGTGCCTGCTCAGGGAAGGCCTTCTTCTACGAGCAGTACTTC. This translates into CACSGKAFFYEQYF. The complete variable domain, with remaining parts taken from reference TRBV30 and TRBJ2-7, reads SQTIHQWPATLVQPVGSPLSLECTVEGTSNPNLYWYRQAAGRGLQLLFYSVGIGQISSEVPQNLSASRPQDRQFILSSKKLLLSDSGFYLCACSGKAFFYEQYFGPGTRLTVT.

This clonotype was counted at least ten times. The rearrangement links TRBV29-1 to TRBJ1-1; D is possibly TRBD1 (6 bases). The CDR3 is 12 residues long. Germline-derived CDR1 and CDR2 are SQVTM and ANQGSEA. Trimming removed 5 bases at V and 5 bases at J, with 12 bases between. CDR3 loop: CSVSGGRTEAFF. CDR3 coding DNA: TGCAGCGTTTCGGGGGGCCGGACTGAAGCTTTCTTT.

The sample holds one count of this clonotype. Only one base separates this from a far larger clonotype, so it likely reflects a read error. The rearrangement uses TRBV5-3 and TRBJ1-2; D is perhaps TRBD1 (6 bases). TRBV5-3 is marked as an open reading frame, function uncertain. Trimming removed 8 bases at V and 4 bases at J, with 12 bases between. CDR3 length equals 12 residues. As DNA, the CDR3 is TGTGCCAGCGGGAGGGACACCTATGGCTACACCTTC. Its translation is CASGRDTYGYTF.

This clonotype was detected many times. The V call is TRBV28, the J call TRBJ2-7; TRBD1 matches at 10 bases. The CDR3 is 15 amino acids. V lost 5 bases to trimming and J lost 4 bases; unmatched junction nucleotides: 8. CDR1 and CDR2 (germline): MDHEN, SYDVKM. CDR3 loop: CASSPSTGGGYEQYF. The DNA of the CDR3 is TGTGCCAGCAGTCCATCGACAGGGGGCGGGTACGAGCAGTACTTC.

This clonotype was counted many times. The chain couples TRBV11-3 to TRBJ1-1; D unresolved. Germline V gene sequence: CDR1 SGHNT, CDR2 YENEEA. V was pared by 2 bases and J by 3 bases, with 10 bases between. The CDR3 loop spans 14 amino acids. This chain's CDR3 is CASSLLRFDTEAFF. The CDR3 region has the DNA TGTGCCAGCAGCTTACTCCGCTTCGACACTGAAGCTTTCTTT.

This clonotype was recorded many times. The V and J genes are TRBV5-1 and TRBJ2-7; no definite D call. The V gene lost 4 bases and the J gene lost 3 bases, with 20 bases spanning the gap. CDR3 size: 16 residues. Per the germline V gene, CDR1 is SGHRS and CDR2 is YFSETQ. The DNA of the CDR3 is TGCGCCAGCAGCCTGGACCCTGGGGTTCCCTTCTACGAGCAGTACTTC. Amino acid sequence: CASSLDPGVPFYEQYF. The full variable domain, with the rest looked up from reference TRBV5-1 and TRBJ2-7, is KAGVTQTPRYLIKTRGQQVTLSCSPISGHRSVSWYQQTPGQGLQFLFEYFSETQRNKGNFPGRFSGRQFSNSRSEMNVSTLELGDSALYLCASSLDPGVPFYEQYFGPGTRLTVT.

This clonotype was detected many times. V usage is TRBV27 and J usage is TRBJ2-3; 7 bases map to TRBD2. Germline V CDR1 and CDR2: MNHEY, SMNVEV (reference sequence). The V gene end was trimmed by 9 bases and the J gene end by 1 base; junction bases not matched to a gene: 19. There are 18 residues in the CDR3. The CDR3 bases are TGTGCCAGACCAGGGCGCTACGCGGGAGTTGGCGGCACAGATACGCAGTATTTT. Encoded protein: CARPGRYAGVGGTDTQYF.

This clonotype was observed many times. The chain joins TRBV20-1 to TRBJ1-4, with TRBD1 matching over 7 bases. V shed 5 bases, J shed 0 bases, and the junction held 9 bases outside the gene matches. Looked up from germline, CDR1 is DFQATT and CDR2 is SNEGSKA (reference sequence). The CDR3 spans 16 residues. The CDR3 bases are TGCAGTGCTCCCGCCGGGACAGCCGCAACTAATGAAAAACTGTTTTTT. This translates into CSAPAGTAATNEKLFF.

This clonotype was picked up many times. This sequence joins TRBV14 and TRBJ2-1; TRBD2 matches at 9 bases. The germline V gene has CDR1 SGHDN and CDR2 FVKESK. V lost 0 bases to trimming and J lost 9 bases; unmatched junction nucleotides: 6. This CDR3 is 15 amino acids long. The CDR3 DNA sequence: TGTGCCAGCAGCCAAGATATAGCGGGGGCCGGTGAGCAGTTCTTC. Its translation: CASSQDIAGAGEQFF. The variable domain in full, completed from reference TRBV14 and TRBJ2-1, reads EAGVTQFPSHSVIEKGQTVTLRCDPISGHDNLYWYRRVMGKEIKFLLHFVKESKQDESGMPNNRFLAERTGGTYSTLKVQPAELEDSGVYFCASSQDIAGAGEQFFGPGTRLTVL.